The 6 T cell receptor beta chains given below trace back to one sample, sequenced in a study of blood T cell repertoires in COVID-19. Clones were read by immunoSEQ multiplex PCR, and TCRdb kept only the in-frame ones, dropping some. The sample carries 390,000 or so clones, 75% to 90% recorded once. The sequencing sample was made of PBMCs or T cells enriched from blood (not recorded which). All receptors come from a man younger than 35 who had recovered from COVID-19.

The CDR3 here is CSVRRDRDEQFF. The CDR3 coding sequence is TGCAGCGTTAGGCGGGATCGGGATGAGCAGTTCTTC. The chain couples TRBV29-1 to TRBJ2-1, with a tentative D call TRBD2 (6 bases). This CDR3 has 12 residues. The V gene lost 5 bases and the J gene lost 8 bases, with 13 bases spanning the gap. Germline V gives CDR1 SQVTM, CDR2 ANQGSEA.

J is TRBJ1-2 and V is TRBV28; 10 bases map to TRBD1. The CDR3 sequence is 15 residues long. The germline V gene encodes CDR1 MDHEN and CDR2 SYDVKM. J was trimmed by 4 bases and V by 7 bases; bases with no gene match: 9. This chain's CDR3 is CASNYWTGGFYGYTF. CDR3 in DNA: TGTGCCAGCAACTACTGGACAGGGGGATTCTATGGCTACACCTTC.

On this clone: The sample carries other DNA sequences with the same CDR3. This chain joins TRBV5-1 and TRBJ2-5; 9 bases align to TRBD1. The CDR3 covers 15 residues. Per germline, CDR1 SGHRS and CDR2 YFSETQ. V trimming: 0 bases; J trimming: 2 bases; junction bases outside the gene matches: 2. DNA for the CDR3: TGCGCCAGCAGCTTGGCTGGGACAGGGCAAGAGACCCAGTACTTC. It codes for CASSLAGTGQETQYF. The variable domain in full, completed from reference TRBV5-1 and TRBJ2-5, reads KAGVTQTPRYLIKTRGQQVTLSCSPISGHRSVSWYQQTPGQGLQFLFEYFSETQRNKGNFPGRFSGRQFSNSRSEMNVSTLELGDSALYLCASSLAGTGQETQYFGPGTRLLVL.

The gene calls are TRBV3-1 (or the pseudogene TRBV3-2) and TRBJ2-6, with D possibly TRBD1 on 5 matching bases. Germline values: CDR1 LGHDT, CDR2 YNNKEL (reference sequence). The V end was cut by 4 bases, the J end by 4 bases, with 14 bases between. The CDR3 has 16 amino acids. CDR3 sequence reads: CASSPRAGKGANVLTF. Here the CDR3 DNA reads TGTGCCAGCAGCCCCAGGGCAGGGAAAGGGGCCAACGTCCTGACTTTC.

This CDR3 reads CASSLTPSSGEKLFF. The CDR3 nucleotides read TGCGCCAGCAGCTTGACGCCCTCTAGCGGCGAAAAACTGTTTTTT. The chain joins TRBV5-1 to TRBJ1-4, with unresolved D. Germline CDR1 and CDR2: SGHRS and YFSETQ. Trimming left V 1 base short and J 8 bases short, with 15 bases between. The length of the CDR3 is 15 residues.

The chain joins TRBV4-1 to TRBJ1-1; 10 bases are shared with TRBD1. V lost 3 bases, J lost 3 bases, and 4 bases stayed unmatched. The CDR3 has 15 amino acids. Germline V lookup: CDR1 MGHRA, CDR2 YSYEKL. The CDR3: CASSHPGTGDTEAFF. The CDR3 DNA follows: TGCGCCAGCAGCCATCCCGGGACAGGGGACACTGAAGCTTTCTTT.